The clone carrying this T cell receptor beta chain was found many times. The V gene lost 4 bases and the J gene lost 7 bases, with 26 bases spanning the gap. Germline V gene sequence: CDR1 MNHNS, CDR2 SASEGT. CDR3 length equals 17 residues. The sample belongs to a study of T cells in Graves' hyperthyroidism and ophthalmopathy. Amplification yielded TCR beta CDR3 regions, with RNA transcripts as the source. An initial round of RT-PCR targeting the TCR CDR3 relied on the HTBI primer set. TCRdb analysed the multiplex PCR reads with MiXCR anew, one entry per CDR3 protein. Found here are about 270,000 distinct CDR3 sequences, roughly 20% of them singletons; the top ten hold around 64%.

This receptor was obtained from a young man with Graves' ophthalmopathy. Sequences were obtained from blood. The V call is TRBV6-1, the J call TRBJ2-7; D perhaps matches TRBD2 (5 bases). In DNA form, the CDR3 reads TGTGCCAGCAGTGGAAAACAAAGCTGGGTTTTGTCGGGAGAGCAGTACTTC. Its translation is CASSGKQSWVLSGEQYF.